The 6 T cell receptor beta chains presented below share a single source sample, sequenced in a study of CD8 T cells in ankylosing spondylitis. The antigens these receptors bind are not known. TCRdb redid the calling of the 5' RACE reads with MiXCR, one entry per CDR3 protein. Here the sample spans more than 600,000 distinct CDR3 sequences, 15% to 20% being singletons. Whole-study results and caveats: In ankylosing spondylitis blood, a motif of roughly 8 highly homologous TCR beta variants appeared characteristic.

The source material was blood, either unsorted or a sorted T cell fraction (not recorded which). These receptors were taken from a male donor with ankylosing spondylitis.

This clonotype showed up just a few times. The chain has TRBV11-2 and TRBJ2-2, with a tentative D call TRBD1 (5 bases). The CDR3 loop spans 16 amino acids. In germline, CDR1 is SGHAT, CDR2 FQNNGV. V shed 1 base and J shed 0 bases, with 9 bases lying between them. The CDR3 nucleotides read TGTGCCAGCAGCTTAGTAGGGGAAACGAACACCGGGGAGCTGTTTTTT. Its translation: CASSLVGETNTGELFF.

The rearrangement links TRBV7-2 to TRBJ2-7; a weak D match, TRBD2 (6 bases). Trimming removed 1 base from V and 2 bases from J, with 12 bases in between. Germline V gene sequence: CDR1 SGHTA, CDR2 FQGNSA. This CDR3 is built from 15 residues. The chain's CDR3 is CASSLGVGSAYEQYF. The CDR3 nucleotides are TGTGCCAGCAGCTTAGGGGTCGGGAGCGCCTACGAGCAGTACTTC.

This clonotype was recorded a few times. The chain links TRBV15 to TRBJ2-2, with D perhaps being TRBD1 or TRBD2 (5 bases each). Germline values: CDR1 LNHNV, CDR2 YYDKDF (reference sequence). The germline V and J ends were trimmed by 8 bases and 0 bases, with 10 bases remaining between them. The CDR3 extends over 14 amino acids. CDR3 in amino acids: CATSGRTNTGELFF. CDR3 DNA sequence: TGTGCCACCTCGGGACGGACGAACACCGGGGAGCTGTTTTTT.

The V and J genes are TRBV2 and TRBJ1-1; no clear D gene. This CDR3 contains 14 residues. Between the trimmed V and J ends, which lost 5 bases and 0 bases, there was a span of 10 bases. Germline V gene data show CDR1 as SNHLY and CDR2 as FYNNEI. The CDR3 DNA follows: TGTGCCAGCAGTTATAGGAAACTGAACACTGAAGCTTTCTTT. Its protein is CASSYRKLNTEAFF.

In this sample, this clonotype turned up a few times. This chain links TRBV28 with TRBJ2-6; 9 bases line up with TRBD1. Germline V CDR1 and CDR2: MDHEN, SYDVKM. The CDR3 length is 17 residues. The V and J ends lost 4 bases and 5 bases, in that order; junction bases with no gene match: 9. This CDR3 reads CASSSPGQGFRANVLTF. CDR3 sequence (DNA): TGTGCCAGCAGTTCACCGGGACAGGGATTCCGGGCCAACGTCCTGACTTTC.

This clonotype was seen a few times. The V call is TRBV12-3 or TRBV12-4, the J call TRBJ2-1; 8 bases line up with TRBD2. This CDR3 has 16 amino acids. The V gene end was trimmed by 6 bases and the J gene end by 4 bases; junction bases not matched to a gene: 11. The CDR3 loop is CASRQRGPSLYNEQFF. CDR3 nucleotide sequence: TGTGCCAGCAGGCAGCGGGGGCCTTCCCTTTACAATGAGCAGTTCTTC.